Each of the 23 T cell receptor beta chains below was sequenced from the same sample in a study of regulatory T cells in long-lasting Graves disease. Time point here: persistent/refractory GD, antithyroid drugs over 5 years with positive TRAb. Extracted PBMC RNA gave rise to the TCR library. Relying on iRepertoire HTBI primers and Arm-PCR of CDR3 regions, the team built TCR beta libraries. MiXCR was run by TCRdb on the multiplex PCR reads, yielding one entry per CDR3 protein. Of almost 350,000 distinct CDR3 sequences in the sample, around a fifth are singletons; the top ten hold roughly 29%. The source material was peripheral blood mononuclear cells (PBMCs), sampled when the disease was refractory, from a patient treated with antithyroid drugs. All receptors derive from a female donor with Graves disease.

This clonotype was seen at least ten times. V usage is TRBV2 and J usage is TRBJ1-4; TRBD1 matches at 9 bases. This CDR3 comprises 16 residues. J was trimmed by 5 bases and V by 6 bases; bases with no gene match: 10. CDR1 SNHLY and CDR2 FYNNEI come from the germline V gene. CDR3 sequence: CASRRDRVWGNEKLFF. The CDR3 DNA reads TGTGCCAGCAGAAGGGACAGGGTGTGGGGGAATGAAAAACTGTTTTTT.

This chain links TRBV7-9 with TRBJ1-3; possibly TRBD1 for D (5 bases). CDR1 and CDR2 from the germline V gene are SEHNR and FQNEAQ (reference sequence). The V gene lost 2 bases and the J gene lost 1 base, with 9 bases spanning the gap. The CDR3 covers 15 residues. The CDR3 DNA reads TGTGCCAGCAGCTTATATGGGGGGTCTGGAAACACCATATATTTT. This sequence encodes CASSLYGGSGNTIYF.

There are a few counts of this clonotype. The chain employs TRBV6-2 or TRBV6-3 and TRBJ1-6; 9 bases align to TRBD1. The germline V gene encodes CDR1 MNHEY and CDR2 SVGEGT. The CDR3 has 15 residues. Losses at the gene ends were 7 bases for V and 7 bases for J; bases not matched to a gene: 8. CDR3 coding DNA: TGTGCCAGCACCGTACAGGACAGGGGAAATTCACCCCTCCACTTT. Translated, it gives CASTVQDRGNSPLHF.

This clonotype was observed at least ten times. The J gene is TRBJ2-7, the V gene TRBV7-2; 10 positions agree with TRBD1. The ends lost 3 bases at V and 4 bases at J; junction bases unmatched: 6. CDR3 length equals 15 residues. Germline CDR1 reads SGHTA; CDR2 reads FQGNSA. The CDR3 DNA reads as TGTGCCAGCAGCTTCTCTGACAGGGGGCGGTACGAGCAGTACTTC. Protein sequence: CASSFSDRGRYEQYF. Drawing the rest from reference TRBV7-2 and TRBJ2-7, the complete variable domain is GAGVSQSPSNKVTEKGKDVELRCDPISGHTALYWYRQSLGQGLEFLIYFQGNSAPDKSGLPSDRFSAERTGGSVSTLTIQRTQQEDSAVYLCASSFSDRGRYEQYFGPGTRLTVT.

This clonotype was counted at least ten times. The J gene is TRBJ1-5, the V gene TRBV6-5; D is undetermined. CDR3 length: 14 amino acids. Germline-derived CDR1 and CDR2 are MNHEY and SVGAGI. Trimming left V 0 bases short and J 1 base short, with 4 bases between. The CDR3 coding sequence is TGTGCCAGCAGTTACTCGGGGAGCAATCAGCCCCAGCATTTT. Protein: CASSYSGSNQPQHF.

In this sample, this clonotype turned up a few times. This chain joins TRBV10-3 and TRBJ1-1; maybe TRBD1 (6 bases). V dropped 0 bases and J dropped 0 bases, with 14 bases sitting between them. Germline V gives CDR1 ENHRY, CDR2 SYGVKD. This CDR3 region has 17 residues. CDR3: CAISESAGDIMNTEAFF. The DNA for the CDR3 is TGTGCCATCAGTGAGTCGGCAGGGGATATCATGAACACTGAAGCTTTCTTT.

This clonotype was counted many times. This sequence joins TRBV12-3 or TRBV12-4 and TRBJ1-5; a possible D gene is TRBD1 (6 bases). V was shortened by 3 bases and J by 1 base, with 10 bases between the two germline ends. CDR3 length: 15 amino acids. The DNA of the CDR3 is TGTGCCAGCAGTTTCCAGGGGCGCAGCAATCAGCCCCAGCATTTT. It is translated as CASSFQGRSNQPQHF.

The rearrangement joins TRBV11-2 to TRBJ1-3; maybe TRBD1 (5 bases). CDR3 length: 17 amino acids. Trimming took off 4 bases at V and 5 bases at J, with 21 bases between the two ends. From germline, CDR1 is SGHAT and CDR2 FQNNGV. The CDR3 sequence is CASSSSGPAPGRNTIYF. CDR3 nucleotides: TGTGCCAGCAGCTCTAGTGGCCCGGCGCCAGGGAGAAACACCATATATTTT.

V and J are TRBV7-9 and TRBJ2-7; no definite D call. The germline gives CDR1 SEHNR, CDR2 FQNEAQ (reference sequence). Between the trimmed V and J ends, which lost 1 base and 7 bases, there was a span of 17 bases. This CDR3 has 15 residues. The chain's CDR3 is CASSLVFPPSTEQYF. As DNA, the CDR3 is TGTGCCAGCAGCTTAGTTTTTCCCCCTTCTACAGAGCAGTACTTC.

The table lists this clonotype with a few counts. The chain carries TRBV2 and TRBJ1-5; D not resolved. The V end was cut by 9 bases, the J end by 11 bases, with 20 bases between. CDR3 length equals 13 residues. Looked up from germline, CDR1 is SNHLY and CDR2 is FYNNEI. In nucleotides, the CDR3 is TGTGCCAGTGCTTATAATGGGGAGCTGTCCCAGCATTTT. Protein sequence: CASAYNGELSQHF.

Turning to this clonotype: A single base separates this from a much larger clone, so it may be a read error. The chain uses TRBV27 and TRBJ1-4, with D uncertain. The CDR3 runs to 15 residues. Germline values: CDR1 MNHEY, CDR2 SMNVEV (reference sequence). Trimming took off 8 bases at V and 0 bases at J, with 13 bases between the two ends. As DNA, the CDR3 is TGTGCCAGCGCGGCTGGTCCGGCAACTAATGAAAAACTGTTTTTT. This codes for CASAAGPATNEKLFF.

The chain recombines TRBV28 with TRBJ2-3; maybe TRBD2 (6 bases). Germline V gives CDR1 MDHEN, CDR2 SYDVKM. The V end lost 5 bases, the J end lost 2 bases, and 17 bases lay between the germline ends. This CDR3 has 16 amino acids. The CDR3 loop is CASSPFGAGYTDTQYF. As DNA, the CDR3 is TGTGCCAGCAGTCCCTTCGGGGCGGGGTACACAGATACGCAGTATTTT.

At least ten counts were recorded for this clonotype. The rearrangement joins TRBV12-3 or TRBV12-4 to TRBJ2-5; no clear D gene. Between the trimmed V and J ends, which lost 3 bases and 5 bases, there was a span of 7 bases. The CDR3 length is 12 residues. The chain's CDR3 is CASSFRIETQYF. The CDR3 DNA follows: TGTGCCAGCAGTTTCCGGATTGAGACCCAGTACTTC.

This clonotype occurred many times. The J gene is TRBJ2-7, the V gene TRBV27; 8 nucleotides match TRBD1. Germline values: CDR1 MNHEY, CDR2 SMNVEV (reference sequence). This CDR3 has 15 amino acids. Unmatched junction bases numbered 7, after V lost 4 bases and J lost 2 bases. The DNA of the CDR3 is TGTGCCAGCAGTTCCGGCTGGACAGGGCCCTACGAGCAGTACTTC. This encodes CASSSGWTGPYEQYF.

This clonotype was picked up many times. The rearrangement joins TRBV20-1 to TRBJ2-5; 9 bases align to TRBD1. Germline CDR1 and CDR2: DFQATT and SNEGSKA (reference sequence). V gave up 1 base and J gave up 2 bases; unmatched junction bases: 2. The CDR3 extends over 14 amino acids. CDR3 DNA sequence: TGCAGTGCTAGAGGAGACAGGGGGCAAGAGACCCAGTACTTC. Residues: CSARGDRGQETQYF.

The chain couples TRBV18 to TRBJ1-6; D gene uncertain. This CDR3 has 14 amino acids. CDR1 KGHSH and CDR2 LQKENI come from the germline V gene. V gave up 2 bases and J gave up 9 bases, with 11 bases separating them. In DNA form, the CDR3 reads TGTGCCAGCTCACCAGCAGGTTTCGCTTCACCCCTCCACTTT. This translates into CASSPAGFASPLHF.

This clonotype was observed at least ten times. J is TRBJ1-2 and V is TRBV6-2 or TRBV6-3; D is possibly TRBD1 (5 bases). Trimming left V 5 bases short and J 7 bases short, with 11 bases between. Per germline, CDR1 MNHEY and CDR2 SVGEGT. The CDR3 totals 12 residues. The CDR3 spells CASSPGRTGYTF. CDR3 DNA: TGTGCCAGCAGTCCGGGACGGACTGGCTACACCTTC.

The chain employs TRBV5-1 and TRBJ1-1, with unresolved D. CDR3 size: 14 residues. CDR1 is SGHRS, CDR2 YFSETQ, per germline. The V end was cut by 5 bases, the J end by 0 bases, with 11 bases between. DNA of the CDR3: TGCGCCAGCAGGAGGGAGGCCATGAACACTGAAGCTTTCTTT. Its protein is CASRREAMNTEAFF.

Many counts were recorded for this clonotype. The chain has TRBV11-2 and TRBJ1-2; D is uncertain. Germline V lookup: CDR1 SGHAT, CDR2 FQNNGV. Trimming took 1 base from V and 4 from J, leaving 16 bases between them. The CDR3 totals 16 residues. CDR3 DNA sequence: TGTGCCAGCAGCTTAGCCCCCGGGATCGGTCCCTATGGCTACACCTTC. Its protein is CASSLAPGIGPYGYTF.

Note on this clonotype: A read error may explain this, as a much larger clone is one base away. The V gene is TRBV12-3 or TRBV12-4, the J gene TRBJ2-7, with D possibly called TRBD1 or TRBD2 (7 bases each). The CDR3 is made up of 13 amino acids. The CDR3 DNA reads TGTGCCAGCGCCAGGGGGGGCAACTACGGGCAGTACTTC. Encoded protein: CASARGGNYGQYF.

This chain links TRBV30 with TRBJ1-4; D not resolved. Trimming took 7 bases from V and 5 from J, leaving 11 bases between them. The CDR3 covers 12 residues. The germline V gene has CDR1 GTSNPN and CDR2 SVGIG (reference sequence). CDR3: CASPAPNEKLFF. The DNA for the CDR3 is TGTGCCTCCCCGGCACCAAATGAAAAACTGTTTTTT.

The chain joins TRBV5-5 to TRBJ2-3; perhaps D is TRBD1 or TRBD2 (5 bases each). The CDR3 has 15 residues. V was shortened by 4 bases and J by 0 bases, with 12 bases between the two germline ends. Germline V gene sequence: CDR1 SGHKS, CDR2 YYEKEE (reference sequence). CDR3 in DNA: TGTGCCAGCAGCAGGGACCTTTCTAGCACAGATACGCAGTATTTT. It yields the protein CASSRDLSSTDTQYF. The variable domain in full, with the rest retrieved from reference TRBV5-5 and TRBJ2-3, is DAGVTQSPTHLIKTRGQQVTLRCSPISGHKSVSWYQQVLGQGPQFIFQYYEKEERGRGNFPDRFSARQFPNYSSELNVNALLLGDSALYLCASSRDLSSTDTQYFGPGTRLTVL.

Comments on this clonotype: This may come from a read error, since a much larger clone is one base off. This chain uses TRBV6-1 with TRBJ2-2; 9 positions match TRBD1. Germline CDR1 is MNHNS and CDR2 is SASEGT. The CDR3 extends over 15 amino acids. CDR3 DNA: TGTGCCAGCAGTCCACAGGGGGCGGGCACCAGGGAGCTGTTTTTT. Amino acids: CASSPQGAGTRELFF.